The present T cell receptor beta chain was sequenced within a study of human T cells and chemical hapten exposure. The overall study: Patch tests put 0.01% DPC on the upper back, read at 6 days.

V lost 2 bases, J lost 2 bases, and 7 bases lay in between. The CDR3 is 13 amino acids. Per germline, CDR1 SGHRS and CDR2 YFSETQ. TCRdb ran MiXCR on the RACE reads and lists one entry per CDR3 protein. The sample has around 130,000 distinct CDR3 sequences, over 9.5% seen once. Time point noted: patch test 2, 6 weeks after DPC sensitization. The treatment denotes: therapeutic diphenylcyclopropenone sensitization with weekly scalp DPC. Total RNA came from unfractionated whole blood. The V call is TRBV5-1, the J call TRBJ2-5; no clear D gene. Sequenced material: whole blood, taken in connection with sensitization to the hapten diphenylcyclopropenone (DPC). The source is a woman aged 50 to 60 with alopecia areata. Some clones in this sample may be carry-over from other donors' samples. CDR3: CASSLGWQETQYF. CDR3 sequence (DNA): TGCGCCAGCAGCTTAGGCTGGCAAGAGACCCAGTACTTC.